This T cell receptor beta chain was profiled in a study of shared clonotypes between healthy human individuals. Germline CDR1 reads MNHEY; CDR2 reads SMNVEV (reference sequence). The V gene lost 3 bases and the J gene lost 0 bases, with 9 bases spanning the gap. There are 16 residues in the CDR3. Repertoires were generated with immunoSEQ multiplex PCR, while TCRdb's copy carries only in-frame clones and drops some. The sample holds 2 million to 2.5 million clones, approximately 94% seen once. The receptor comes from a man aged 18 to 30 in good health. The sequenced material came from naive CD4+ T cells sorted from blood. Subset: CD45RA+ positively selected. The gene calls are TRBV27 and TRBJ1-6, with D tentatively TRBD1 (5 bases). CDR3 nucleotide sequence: TGTGCCAGCAGTTTGGGGGGTCCCTCCTATAATTCACCCCTCCACTTT. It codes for CASSLGGPSYNSPLHF.